The T cell receptor (beta chain) described here comes from a study of T-cell reconstitution after alpha-beta-depleted transplantation in children. The study, taken as a whole, reports: Reported findings indicate that, about two months after transplant, alpha-beta T cells came from several hundred expanded clones, which were derived from non-depleted graft cells.

The germline gives CDR1 KGHDR, CDR2 SFDVKD. The germline V and J ends were trimmed by 5 bases and 3 bases, with 10 bases remaining between them. This CDR3 has 14 amino acids. Using unique molecular identifiers, the investigators prepared the TCRbeta library. Each CDR3 protein is one row after TCRdb ran MiXCR on the PCR reads. The sample has 440,000 or so distinct CDR3 sequences, around two fifths seen once; the top ten hold approximately 30%. This clonotype was seen ten or more times. Antigen specificity is unknown. This receptor was obtained from a girl aged 2-10 years with aplastic anemia, due to receive a stem cell transplant. V and J are TRBV24-1 and TRBJ2-1; D is unresolved. Here the sequenced sample was PBMCs, taken before TCRalphabeta/CD19-depleted stem cell transplant. The CDR3 DNA is TGTGCCACCAGTGTCACCGGAAGCTACAATGAGCAGTTCTTC. Amino acids: CATSVTGSYNEQFF.